This T cell receptor (beta chain) was recorded in a study of human thymus T cells. General study findings and limits: Among unrelated individuals, related research reported thymic repertoires that overlapped highly.

Germline V lookup: CDR1 SGHVS, CDR2 FQNEAQ. Trimming shortened V by 3 bases and J by 0 bases, and 6 bases separated the two germline ends. The CDR3 contains 15 residues. The method was immunoSEQ multiplex PCR; TCRdb's version includes in-frame clones alone and lacks a portion of them. Seen here are some 120,000 clones, around 94% observed once, and the top ten hold more than 0.02%. Worth noting for this clone: Its cognate antigen is unknown.

Thymus was obtained from resections taken during corrective heart surgery. The sample donors, healthy Finnish infants, were having corrective surgery for congenital heart defects. This clonotype originated in a boy in the first two years of life with a congenital heart defect but otherwise immunologically healthy. The sequencing input was thymus tissue. V is TRBV7-8 and J is TRBJ2-6; the D is unclear. The CDR3 reads CASSFRPSGANVLTF. CDR3 DNA sequence: TGTGCCAGCAGCTTTCGTCCCTCTGGGGCCAACGTCCTGACTTTC. Full variable domain (remainder filled in from reference TRBV7-8 and TRBJ2-6): GAGVSQSPRYKVAKRGQDVALRCDPISGHVSLFWYQQALGQGPEFLTYFQNEAQLDKSGLPSDRFFAERPEGSVSTLKIQRTQQEDSAVYLCASSFRPSGANVLTFGAGSRLTVL.